This T cell receptor (beta chain) stems from a study of blood T cells in healthy people across ages. The use of a sample-barcoded 5' primer and a J-beta primer mix characterized a second PCR of roughly 6 to 11 cycles. TCRdb re-analysed the 5' RACE reads in MiXCR, keeping a single row per CDR3 protein. The sample has over 600,000 distinct CDR3 sequences, 40% to 45% seen once. Trimming removed 1 base at V and 15 bases at J, with 16 bases between. The CDR3 is 13 amino acids. CDR1 and CDR2 from the germline V gene are LGHNA and YSLEER. The sequenced sample consisted of blood. This TCR was recovered from a man older than 75 in good health. V is TRBV4-3 and J is TRBJ2-1; tentative D call: TRBD1 (5 bases). The CDR3 region is CASSQASSGLMFF. In DNA form, the CDR3 reads TGCGCCAGCAGCCAAGCTTCGTCAGGGTTGATGTTCTTC.